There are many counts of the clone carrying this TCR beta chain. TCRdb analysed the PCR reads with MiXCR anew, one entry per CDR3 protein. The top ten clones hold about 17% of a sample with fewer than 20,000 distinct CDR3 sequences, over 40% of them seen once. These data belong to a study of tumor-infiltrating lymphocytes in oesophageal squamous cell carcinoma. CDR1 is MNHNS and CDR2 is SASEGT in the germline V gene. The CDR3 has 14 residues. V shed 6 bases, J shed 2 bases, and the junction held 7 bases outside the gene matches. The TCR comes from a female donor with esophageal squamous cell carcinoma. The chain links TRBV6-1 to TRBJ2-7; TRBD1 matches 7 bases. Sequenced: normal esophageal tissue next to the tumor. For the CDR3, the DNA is TGTGCCAGCAGCTCAGGGACAGCTCCCTACGAGCAGTACTTC. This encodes CASSSGTAPYEQYF.